This entry lists 20 T cell receptor beta chains sequenced from one sample in a study of beta chain features in type 1 diabetes. Expressed TCRB transcripts were sequenced because the entire RNA isolate underwent reverse transcription. This table comes from immunoSEQ multiplex PCR, and its TCRdb copy is limited to in-frame clones, with some not included. Among hundreds of thousands of clones listed, approximately 11% were seen once. The specimen sequenced was naive CD4+ T cells from blood. All receptors come from a woman in her thirties in good health.

This clone was counted a few times. The chain couples TRBV18 to TRBJ2-5, with D uncertain. The V end lost 1 base, the J end lost 7 bases, and 13 bases lay between the germline ends. The CDR3 covers 14 residues. Germline V lookup: CDR1 KGHSH, CDR2 LQKENI. As DNA, the CDR3 is TGTGCCAGCTCACCACTCCGCGGAACGGGGACCCAGTACTTC. Translated: CASSPLRGTGTQYF.

J is TRBJ2-1 and V is TRBV10-3; 14 bases align to TRBD2. The CDR3 length is 18 residues. V lost 10 bases, J lost 1 base, and 12 bases stayed unmatched. The germline CDR1 and CDR2 sequences are ENHRY and SYGVKD. The CDR3 DNA follows: TGTGCCACCCGCCCCGGACTAGCGGGAGGATCGTCCTACAATGAGCAGTTCTTC. Translation gives CATRPGLAGGSSYNEQFF.

This clone has a handful of counts. V is TRBV9 and J is TRBJ1-2; D gene ambiguous. CDR3 length equals 12 residues. CDR1 is SGDLS and CDR2 is YYNGEE in the germline V gene. Deletions cut 3 bases from V and 5 bases from J, with 8 bases between. CDR3 nucleotides: TGTGCCAGCAGCGCGTCAGATTATGGCTACACCTTC. The encoded protein is CASSASDYGYTF.

This clone was picked up a small number of times. The chain uses TRBV19 and TRBJ2-3; 10 nucleotides line up with TRBD2. The CDR3 is 17 residues long. Germline loops: CDR1 LNHDA, CDR2 SQIVND (reference sequence). V lost 4 bases to trimming and J lost 4 bases; unmatched junction nucleotides: 11. CDR3 sequence reads: CASSTLAGSLSADTQYF. The CDR3 DNA reads TGTGCCAGTAGTACACTAGCGGGAAGTTTATCCGCAGATACGCAGTATTTT. Looking up the rest from reference TRBV19 and TRBJ2-3 gives the full variable domain: DGGITQSPKYLFRKEGQNVTLSCEQNLNHDAMYWYRQDPGQGLRLIYYSQIVNDFQKGDIAEGYSVSREKKESFPLTVTSAQKNPTAFYLCASSTLAGSLSADTQYFGPGTRLTVL.

This clone was detected once. The genes are TRBV19 and TRBJ1-2, with TRBD1 as a possible D gene (5 bases). The length of the CDR3 is 12 residues. Per the germline V gene, CDR1 is LNHDA and CDR2 is SQIVND (reference sequence). The V end was cut by 5 bases, the J end by 5 bases, with 9 bases between. This CDR3 reads CASSPTEYGYTF. The CDR3 nucleotides read TGTGCCAGTAGTCCGACAGAATATGGCTACACCTTC. The variable domain in full, with the rest retrieved from reference TRBV19 and TRBJ1-2, is DGGITQSPKYLFRKEGQNVTLSCEQNLNHDAMYWYRQDPGQGLRLIYYSQIVNDFQKGDIAEGYSVSREKKESFPLTVTSAQKNPTAFYLCASSPTEYGYTFGSGTRLTVV.

V gene TRBV2 combines with J gene TRBJ2-7; D gene unclear. V was pared by 6 bases and J by 4 bases, with 4 bases between. Germline V gene data show CDR1 as SNHLY and CDR2 as FYNNEI. The CDR3 consists of 10 residues. The DNA for the CDR3 is TGTGCCAGCAGCGGTTACGAGCAGTACTTC. Its translation: CASSGYEQYF.

This chain uses TRBV23-1 with TRBJ2-1, with TRBD2 identical over 11 bases. TRBV23-1 falls under the ORF class, with uncertain function. J was trimmed by 3 bases and V by 5 bases; bases with no gene match: 15. This CDR3 region has 19 residues. CDR3 sequence reads: CASSAPGTSGGILYNEQFF. The CDR3 bases are TGCGCCAGCAGTGCGCCCGGGACTAGCGGAGGTATTCTCTACAATGAGCAGTTCTTC.

This clone was counted only a few times. The J gene is TRBJ2-7, the V gene TRBV7-9; 8 nucleotides align to TRBD1. The CDR3 contains 13 residues. V trimming: 4 bases; J trimming: 5 bases; junction bases outside the gene matches: 4. Germline V gene lookup returns CDR1 SEHNR and CDR2 FQNEAQ (reference sequence). The CDR3 sequence is CASSSGTGNEQYF. CDR3 nucleotide sequence: TGTGCCAGCAGCTCCGGGACAGGAAACGAGCAGTACTTC.

The rearrangement joins TRBV29-1 to TRBJ2-1, with D unclear. Germline CDR1 is SQVTM and CDR2 is ANQGSEA. The CDR3 runs 14 residues. V lost 7 bases and J 0 bases, leaving 13 bases between the germline ends. The CDR3 DNA reads TGCAGCGGAGGTCTCTTACGCTCCTACAATGAGCAGTTCTTC. It is translated as CSGGLLRSYNEQFF.

This clone appeared a few times. CDR3 sequence reads: CASSPRDRSSEQYF. As DNA, the CDR3 is TGTGCCAGCTCGCCTAGGGACAGGTCGTCCGAGCAGTACTTC. The chain employs TRBV18 and TRBJ2-7; the match to TRBD1 covers 8 bases. The CDR3 length is 14 residues. In germline, CDR1 is KGHSH, CDR2 LQKENI. V was pared by 6 bases and J by 6 bases, with 10 bases of the junction left unmatched.

This clone has a handful of counts. This rearrangement joins TRBV7-2 to TRBJ2-7; D possibly corresponds to TRBD2 (6 bases). CDR1 SGHTA and CDR2 FQGNSA come from the germline V gene. Trimming took 5 bases from V and 4 from J, leaving 12 bases between them. The CDR3 length is 13 residues. In nucleotides, the CDR3 is TGTGCCAGCAGCGCAGGGCGGGGATACGAGCAGTACTTC. Its translation: CASSAGRGYEQYF.

This clone was seen a handful of times. The chain combines TRBV28 with TRBJ1-5; 7 bases align to TRBD1. Germline V gives CDR1 MDHEN, CDR2 SYDVKM. V shed 3 bases, J shed 2 bases, and the junction held 4 bases outside the gene matches. The CDR3 spans 15 residues. CDR3 sequence reads: CASSFLGTGNQPQHF. CDR3 DNA: TGTGCCAGCAGTTTTCTAGGGACAGGCAATCAGCCCCAGCATTTT.

This clone was observed a few times. The genes are TRBV29-1 and TRBJ2-7; 8 bases agree with TRBD1. The CDR3 runs 13 residues. Germline CDR1 SQVTM, CDR2 ANQGSEA. V shed 7 bases and J 5 bases; nucleotides not matched to a gene: 10. CDR3 sequence reads: CSAKWGQVNEQYF. The CDR3 nucleotides are TGCAGCGCGAAATGGGGACAGGTCAACGAGCAGTACTTC.

A few counts support this clone. V gene TRBV28 combines with J gene TRBJ2-7, with 8 bases lining up with TRBD1. V shed 6 bases and J 1 base; nucleotides not matched to a gene: 8. The germline gives CDR1 MDHEN, CDR2 SYDVKM. CDR3 length: 15 amino acids. The CDR3 protein is CASSYRGSLSYEQYF. The CDR3 bases are TGTGCCAGCAGCTACAGGGGGAGCCTTTCCTACGAGCAGTACTTC.

This chain links TRBV7-2 with TRBJ1-1, with 9 bases identical to TRBD1. The CDR3 extends over 15 amino acids. The V segment lost 6 bases and the J segment 1 base; nucleotides outside the gene matches: 6. Germline V lookup: CDR1 SGHTA, CDR2 FQGNSA. The CDR3 DNA is TGTGCCAGCAGACGGACAGGGGTCCCGAACACTGAAGCTTTCTTT. Protein sequence: CASRRTGVPNTEAFF. The variable domain in full, completed from reference TRBV7-2 and TRBJ1-1, reads GAGVSQSPSNKVTEKGKDVELRCDPISGHTALYWYRQSLGQGLEFLIYFQGNSAPDKSGLPSDRFSAERTGGSVSTLTIQRTQQEDSAVYLCASRRTGVPNTEAFFGQGTRLTVV.

The chain's CDR3 is CASSYSGKYEQYF. Here the CDR3 DNA reads TGCGCCAGCAGCTATAGCGGGAAATACGAGCAGTACTTC. The gene calls are TRBV5-1 and TRBJ2-7; 8 bases match TRBD2. V was clipped by 3 bases and J by 4 bases; unmatched bases: 3. The CDR3 contains 13 residues. Germline V gives CDR1 SGHRS, CDR2 YFSETQ.

J is TRBJ2-5 and V is TRBV7-2, with 8 bases fitting TRBD1. Germline trimming cut 7 bases from V and 1 base from J; bases unmatched to any gene: 5. The CDR3 is 14 amino acids. Germline V gives CDR1 SGHTA, CDR2 FQGNSA. CDR3 sequence: CASNEQGGQETQYF. CDR3 sequence (DNA): TGTGCCAGCAACGAACAGGGGGGCCAAGAGACCCAGTACTTC.

This clone was picked up a small number of times. This sequence joins TRBV5-4 and TRBJ1-2; possible D gene TRBD1, 6 bases. V lost 4 bases, J lost 6 bases, and 22 bases lay in between. CDR1 and CDR2 from the germline V gene are SGHNT and YYREEE (reference sequence). There are 16 residues in the CDR3. The CDR3 protein is CASSPGQMRMQNGYTF. CDR3 DNA: TGTGCCAGCAGCCCTGGACAGATGAGGATGCAGAATGGCTACACCTTC.

This clone was seen only a few times. The conserved closing phenylalanine or tryptophan is absent in this CDR3, likely reflecting a read error. The DNA is omitted, as the CDR3 cannot be located on it reliably, and the CDR3 follows TCRdb's listing. The chain joins TRBV21-1 to TRBJ1-1; the table calls TRBD1, which could not be checked here. TRBV21-1 is a known pseudogene. The CDR3 is 12 residues long, ends included. The CDR3 here is CASTLDREVFKH.

The chain uses TRBV6-4 and TRBJ2-1; TRBD1 aligns across 8 bases. The V gene's germline CDR1 is MRHNA and CDR2 SNTAGT. The CDR3 loop spans 12 amino acids. The V segment lost 9 bases and the J segment 6 bases; nucleotides outside the gene matches: 4. The CDR3 DNA follows: TGTGCCAGGCTGGACAGGGTCAATGAGCAGTTCTTC. Translated: CARLDRVNEQFF.